These T cell receptor beta chains were read from a single sample in a study of cytomegalovirus exposure and HLA in healthy donors. Profiling relied on immunoSEQ multiplex PCR, and the TCRdb table lists in-frame clones only, not all of them. The table has some 180,000 clones, around 90% seen once. Sequences were obtained from PBMCs. The receptors were gathered from a boy between 2 and 10 years old in good health and CMV-seronegative. The CDR3 runs from the conserved cysteine through the conserved F or W. A D gene is named only where the DNA matches it firmly. Clone size is stated in some rows and not others, as once, few, many or a class when expanded.

j_call clone_size d_call v_call cdr3_aa cdr3_nt
TRBJ2-1 once TRBD2 TRBV6-5 CASSYSSGSSYNEQFF TGTGCCAGCAGTTACTCTAGCGGGAGCTCCTACAATGAGCAGTTCTTC
TRBJ1-2 . . TRBV7-6 CASSPVRGGGRGVTFYGYTF TGTGCCAGCAGCCCCGTCCGTGGGGGAGGCCGAGGGGTAACCTTCTATGGCTACACCTTC
TRBJ1-2 . TRBD1 TRBV5-1 CASSLGLGTGNSWDGGYTF TGCGCCAGCAGCTTGGGGCTAGGGACAGGTAATTCCTGGGATGGTGGCTACACCTTC
TRBJ1-2 . . TRBV28 CASSLWQGTYGYTF TGTGCCAGCAGTTTATGGCAGGGGACCTATGGCTACACCTTC
TRBJ2-1 . . TRBV28 CASSPPGGSVNSYNEQFF TGTGCCAGCAGTCCCCCGGGTGGGTCGGTCAACTCCTACAATGAGCAGTTCTTC
TRBJ1-6 . TRBD1 TRBV5-8 CASSRGTAGDSNSPLHF TGTGCCAGCAGCCGCGGGACAGCCGGTGATAGTAATTCACCCCTCCACTTT
TRBJ1-1 . . TRBV6-5 CASSYVGAGTEAFF TGTGCCAGCAGTTACGTTGGGGCTGGCACTGAAGCTTTCTTT
TRBJ1-3 . TRBD1 TRBV19 CATQTGRRNTIYF TGTGCCACCCAGACAGGGAGAAGAAACACCATATATTTT
TRBJ2-3 . TRBD2 TRBV30 CAWSSGRTSGARTDTQYF TGTGCCTGGAGTTCCGGAAGGACTAGCGGGGCCCGCACAGATACGCAGTATTTT
TRBJ2-7 few TRBD1 TRBV6-1 CASSWDSSYEQYF TGTGCCAGCAGTTGGGACAGCTCCTACGAGCAGTACTTC
TRBJ2-3 few TRBD1 TRBV5-4 CASSGQVVSSTDTQYF TGTGCCAGCAGTGGACAGGTGGTATCTAGCACAGATACGCAGTATTTT
TRBJ2-7 once . TRBV7-6 CASSLGSTVGSYEQYF TGTGCCAGCAGCTTAGGTAGCACGGTCGGCTCCTACGAGCAGTACTTC